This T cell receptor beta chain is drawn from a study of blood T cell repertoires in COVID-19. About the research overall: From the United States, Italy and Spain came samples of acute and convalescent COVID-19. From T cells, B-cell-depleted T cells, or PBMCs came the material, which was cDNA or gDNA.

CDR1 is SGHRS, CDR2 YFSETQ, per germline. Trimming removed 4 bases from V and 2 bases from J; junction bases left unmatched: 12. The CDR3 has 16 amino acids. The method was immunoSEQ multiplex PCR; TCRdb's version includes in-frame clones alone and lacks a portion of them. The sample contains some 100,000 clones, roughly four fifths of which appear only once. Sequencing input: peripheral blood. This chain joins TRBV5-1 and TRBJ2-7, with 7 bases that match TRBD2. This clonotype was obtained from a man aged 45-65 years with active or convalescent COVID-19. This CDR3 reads CASSPRVGGVTYEQYF. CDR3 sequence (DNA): TGCGCCAGCAGCCCTCGGGTGGGGGGGGTAACCTACGAGCAGTACTTC.